The 13 T cell receptor beta chains reported below all come from one sample, sequenced in a study of shared clonotypes between healthy human individuals. Libraries were prepared by immunoSEQ multiplex PCR; TCRdb keeps only in-frame clonotypes and omits some of them. Altogether approximately 1.5 million clones are present, 95% to 99% being singletons, with the ten largest covering 0.4% to 0.55%. The material sequenced was naive CD4+ T cells sorted from blood. The subset here: CD45RA+ positively selected. These receptors came from a young man in good health.

The chain links TRBV18 to TRBJ1-2; a possible D gene is TRBD1 (5 bases). CDR1 and CDR2 from the germline V gene are KGHSH and LQKENI. V lost 5 bases and J lost 5, with 18 bases in between. The CDR3 loop spans 15 amino acids. CDR3 in amino acids: CASSKKSGAEYGYTF. The CDR3, as DNA: TGTGCCAGCTCAAAAAAGAGCGGGGCCGAATATGGCTACACCTTC.

This chain uses TRBV5-1 with TRBJ2-7, with 8 nucleotides matching TRBD1. CDR1 and CDR2 from the germline V gene are SGHRS and YFSETQ. The CDR3 runs 14 residues. J was trimmed by 4 bases and V by 3 bases; bases with no gene match: 6. The CDR3 sequence: CASSWTGIKYEQYF. CDR3 nucleotide sequence: TGCGCCAGCAGCTGGACAGGGATAAAGTACGAGCAGTACTTC.

The genes are TRBV6-5 and TRBJ1-2; 7 bases align to TRBD1. From germline, CDR1 is MNHEY and CDR2 SVGAGI. J lost 4 bases, V lost 4 bases, and 9 bases had no gene match. CDR3 size: 15 residues. The CDR3 bases are TGTGCCAGCAGTTCAAGGGACAGTTGGGGCTATGGCTACACCTTC. Translation gives CASSSRDSWGYGYTF.

Concerning this clone itself: Distinct nucleotide sequences in the sample also encode this CDR3. The chain has TRBV9 and TRBJ2-1; 11 bases align to TRBD2. Per germline, CDR1 SGDLS and CDR2 YYNGEE. After removal of 4 bases from V and 4 bases from J, the junction contained 4 bases not matched to a gene. This CDR3 is 15 amino acids long. This chain's CDR3 is CASSIGTSGYNEQFF. The CDR3 DNA sequence: TGTGCCAGCAGCATCGGGACTAGCGGATACAATGAGCAGTTCTTC.

V usage is TRBV7-2 and J usage is TRBJ2-1, with a tentative D call TRBD2 (5 bases). Germline CDR1 SGHTA, CDR2 FQGNSA. The CDR3 is 14 amino acids. V gave up 3 bases and J gave up 7 bases, with 13 bases separating them. The CDR3 DNA reads as TGTGCCAGCAGCTTGACACTAGTTTTGAATGAGCAGTTCTTC. This translates into CASSLTLVLNEQFF.

J is TRBJ2-7 and V is TRBV21-1; TRBD2, the D gene given by the table, was not confirmed from the DNA. TRBV21-1 is a pseudogene. The CDR3 has 17 residues. The CDR3 loop is CASSKGMFRGDSYEQYF. DNA for the CDR3: TGTGCCAGCAGCAAAGGGATGTTCCGGGGGGACTCCTACGAGCAGTACTTC.

With regard to this clone: Other DNA sequences in the sample encode the same CDR3. The chain joins TRBV5-6 to TRBJ1-1; unclear D gene. This CDR3 is built from 13 residues. The ends were cut back, 0 bases at V and 5 bases at J, with 8 bases in the middle. The germline V gene encodes CDR1 SGHDT and CDR2 YYEEEE. The chain's CDR3 is CASSLVSGTEAFF. CDR3 nucleotides: TGTGCCAGCAGCTTGGTGTCCGGAACTGAAGCTTTCTTT. Drawing the rest from reference TRBV5-6 and TRBJ1-1, the complete variable domain is DAGVTQSPTHLIKTRGQQVTLRCSPKSGHDTVSWYQQALGQGPQFIFQYYEEEERQRGNFPDRFSGHQFPNYSSELNVNALLLGDSALYLCASSLVSGTEAFFGQGTRLTVV.

This chain connects TRBV9 to TRBJ2-1; 8 bases line up with TRBD2. CDR1 SGDLS and CDR2 YYNGEE come from the germline V gene. Trimming cost V 3 bases and J 11 bases; bases outside gene matches: 10. The length of the CDR3 is 14 residues. CDR3 amino acids: CASSEFRTSGQQFF. The CDR3 nucleotides are TGTGCCAGCAGCGAATTCAGAACTAGCGGCCAGCAGTTCTTC.

The rearrangement links TRBV6-5 to TRBJ1-3; D might be TRBD1 (5 bases). V was clipped by 0 bases and J by 2 bases, with 11 bases between them. This CDR3 is built from 16 residues. The germline gives CDR1 MNHEY, CDR2 SVGAGI. The CDR3 DNA reads as TGTGCCAGCAGTTACTCCCCGGGGCAGGCTGGAAACACCATATATTTT. Translation: CASSYSPGQAGNTIYF.

In the case of this clone: The sample has other DNA sequences that encode this CDR3 too. V is TRBV5-1 and J is TRBJ2-5; 16 bases are a match to TRBD2. V shed 4 bases and J 5 bases; nucleotides not matched to a gene: 5. Germline-derived CDR1 and CDR2 are SGHRS and YFSETQ. The CDR3 loop spans 16 amino acids. The CDR3 here is CASSPGGLAGGETQYF. Here the CDR3 DNA reads TGCGCCAGCAGCCCGGGGGGACTAGCGGGAGGGGAGACCCAGTACTTC.

Remarks on this clone: One junction end does not reproduce the germline sequence, and a read error may be involved. This chain connects TRBV6-1 to TRBJ2-1; a weak D match, TRBD2 (6 bases). The CDR3 consists of 12 residues. CDR1 and CDR2 from the germline V gene are MNHNS and SASEGT. CDR3 protein: CASSAGTFRALF. The CDR3 region has the DNA TGTGCCAGCAGTGCTGGGACTTTTCGAGCCCTCTTC.

The CDR3: CATSSQGLAGSYEQYF. For the CDR3, the DNA is TGTGCCACCAGCAGTCAAGGACTAGCGGGTTCCTACGAGCAGTACTTC. The rearrangement links TRBV15 to TRBJ2-7; 11 bases match TRBD2. V dropped 3 bases and J dropped 1; count of bases not matched to a gene: 5. This CDR3 contains 16 residues. Per the germline V gene, CDR1 is LNHNV and CDR2 is YYDKDF (reference sequence).

Worth noting for this clone: The same CDR3 arises from other DNA sequences in this sample as well. V is TRBV7-7 and J is TRBJ1-1, with 9 bases that match TRBD1. V trimming: 5 bases; J trimming: 3 bases; junction bases outside the gene matches: 1. Germline assignment: CDR1 SSHAT and CDR2 FNYEAQ (reference sequence). The CDR3 totals 13 residues. The CDR3 DNA sequence: TGTGCCAGCAGCCGGGACAGGGACACTGAAGCTTTCTTT. Translated, it gives CASSRDRDTEAFF.